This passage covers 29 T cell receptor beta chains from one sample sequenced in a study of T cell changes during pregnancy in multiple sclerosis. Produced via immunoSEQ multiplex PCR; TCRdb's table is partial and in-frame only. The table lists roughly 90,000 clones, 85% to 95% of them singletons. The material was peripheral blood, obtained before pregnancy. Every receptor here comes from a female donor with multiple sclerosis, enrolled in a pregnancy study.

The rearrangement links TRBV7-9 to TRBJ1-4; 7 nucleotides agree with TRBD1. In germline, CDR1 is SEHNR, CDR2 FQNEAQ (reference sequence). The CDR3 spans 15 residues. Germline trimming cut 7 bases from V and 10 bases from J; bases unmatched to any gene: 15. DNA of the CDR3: TGTGCCAGCATTCAGAAAGGGGACAGAAGGGGAAAACTGTTTTTT. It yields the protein CASIQKGDRRGKLFF.

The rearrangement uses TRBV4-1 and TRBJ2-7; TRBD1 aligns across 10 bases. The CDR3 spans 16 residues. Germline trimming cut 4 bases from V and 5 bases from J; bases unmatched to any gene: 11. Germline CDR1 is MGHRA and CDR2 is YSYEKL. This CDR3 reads CASSPRGGQGGNEQYF. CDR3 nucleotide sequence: TGCGCCAGCAGCCCCCGGGGCGGACAGGGGGGGAACGAGCAGTACTTC.

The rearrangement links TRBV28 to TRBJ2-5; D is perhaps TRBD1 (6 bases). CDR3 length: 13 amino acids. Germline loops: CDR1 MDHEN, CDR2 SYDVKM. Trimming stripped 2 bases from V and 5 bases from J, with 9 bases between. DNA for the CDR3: TGTGCCAGCAGTTTAGTAGGACAGGAGACCCAGTACTTC. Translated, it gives CASSLVGQETQYF.

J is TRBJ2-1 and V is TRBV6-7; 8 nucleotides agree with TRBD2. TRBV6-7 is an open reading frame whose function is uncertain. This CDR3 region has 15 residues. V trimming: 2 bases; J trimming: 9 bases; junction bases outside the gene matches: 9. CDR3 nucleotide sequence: TGTGCCAGCAGTTACCCGGGACTAGGATTCAGTGAGCAGTTCTTC. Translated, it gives CASSYPGLGFSEQFF.

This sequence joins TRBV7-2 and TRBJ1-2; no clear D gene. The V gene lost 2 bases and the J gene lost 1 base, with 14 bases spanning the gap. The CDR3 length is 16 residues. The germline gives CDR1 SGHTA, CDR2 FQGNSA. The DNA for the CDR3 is TGTGCCAGCAGCTTAAATGCGGGGAACTTTAACTATGGCTACACCTTC. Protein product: CASSLNAGNFNYGYTF.

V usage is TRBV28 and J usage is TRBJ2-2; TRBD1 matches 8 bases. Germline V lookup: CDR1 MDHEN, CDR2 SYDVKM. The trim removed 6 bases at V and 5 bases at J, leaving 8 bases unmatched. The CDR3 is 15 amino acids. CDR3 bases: TGTGCCAGCAGCCCTAGGGACAGGCCGACCGGGGAGCTGTTTTTT. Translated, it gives CASSPRDRPTGELFF. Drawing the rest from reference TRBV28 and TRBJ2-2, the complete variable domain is DVKVTQSSRYLVKRTGEKVFLECVQDMDHENMFWYRQDPGLGLRLIYFSYDVKMKEKGDIPEGYSVSREKKERFSLILESASTNQTSMYLCASSPRDRPTGELFFGEGSRLTVL.

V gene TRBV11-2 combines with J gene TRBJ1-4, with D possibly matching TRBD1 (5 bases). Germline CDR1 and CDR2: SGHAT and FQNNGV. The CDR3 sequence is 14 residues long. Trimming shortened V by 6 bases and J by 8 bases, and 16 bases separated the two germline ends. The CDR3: CASRSIREGEKLFF. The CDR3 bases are TGTGCCAGCAGATCGATCAGGGAGGGCGAAAAACTGTTTTTT.

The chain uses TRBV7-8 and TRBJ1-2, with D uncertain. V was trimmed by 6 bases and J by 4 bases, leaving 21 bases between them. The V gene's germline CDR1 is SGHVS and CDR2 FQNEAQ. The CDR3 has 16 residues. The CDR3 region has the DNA TGTGCCAGCAGTCATAACCGAAAGACGGAGATCTATGGCTACACCTTC. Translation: CASSHNRKTEIYGYTF.

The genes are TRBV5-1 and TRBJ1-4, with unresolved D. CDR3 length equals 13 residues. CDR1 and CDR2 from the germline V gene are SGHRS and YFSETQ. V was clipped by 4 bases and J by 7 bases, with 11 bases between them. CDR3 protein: CASSPGVGEKLFF. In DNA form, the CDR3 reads TGCGCCAGCAGCCCCGGGGTTGGTGAAAAACTGTTTTTT.

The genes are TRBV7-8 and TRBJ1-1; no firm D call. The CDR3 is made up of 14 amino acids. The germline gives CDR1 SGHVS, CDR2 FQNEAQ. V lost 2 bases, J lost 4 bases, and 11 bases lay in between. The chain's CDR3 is CASSLFPRGTEAFF. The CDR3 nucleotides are TGTGCCAGCAGCTTATTTCCGCGGGGCACTGAAGCTTTCTTT.

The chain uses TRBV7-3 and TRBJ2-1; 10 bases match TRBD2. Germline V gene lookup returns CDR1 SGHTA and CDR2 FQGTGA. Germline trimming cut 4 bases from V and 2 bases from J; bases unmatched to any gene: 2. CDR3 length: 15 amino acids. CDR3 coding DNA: TGTGCCAGCAGCTCTCTAGCGGGGGCCTACAATGAGCAGTTCTTC. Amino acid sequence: CASSSLAGAYNEQFF. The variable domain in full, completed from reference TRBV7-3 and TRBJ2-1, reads GAGVSQTPSNKVTEKGKYVELRCDPISGHTALYWYRQSLGQGPEFLIYFQGTGAADDSGLPNDRFFAVRPEGSVSTLKIQRTERGDSAVYLCASSSLAGAYNEQFFGPGTRLTVL.

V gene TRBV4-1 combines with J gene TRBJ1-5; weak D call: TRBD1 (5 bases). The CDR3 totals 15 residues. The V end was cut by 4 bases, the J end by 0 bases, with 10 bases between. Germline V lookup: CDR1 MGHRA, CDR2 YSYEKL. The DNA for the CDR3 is TGCGCCAGCAGCCCTGGGGGAGGTAGCAATCAGCCCCAGCATTTT. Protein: CASSPGGGSNQPQHF.

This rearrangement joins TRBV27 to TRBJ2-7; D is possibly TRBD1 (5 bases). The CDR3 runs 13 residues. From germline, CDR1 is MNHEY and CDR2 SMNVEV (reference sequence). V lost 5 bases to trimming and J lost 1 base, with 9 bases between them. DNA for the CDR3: TGTGCCAGCAGTCTGACAGTTTCCTACGAGCAGTACTTC. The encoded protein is CASSLTVSYEQYF.

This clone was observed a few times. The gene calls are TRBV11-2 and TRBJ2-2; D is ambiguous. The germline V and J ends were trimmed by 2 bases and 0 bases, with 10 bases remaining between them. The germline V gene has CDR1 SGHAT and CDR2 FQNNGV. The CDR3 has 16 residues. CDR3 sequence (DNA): TGTGCCAGCAGCTTATATCGTCCCGCGAACACCGGGGAGCTGTTTTTT. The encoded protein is CASSLYRPANTGELFF.

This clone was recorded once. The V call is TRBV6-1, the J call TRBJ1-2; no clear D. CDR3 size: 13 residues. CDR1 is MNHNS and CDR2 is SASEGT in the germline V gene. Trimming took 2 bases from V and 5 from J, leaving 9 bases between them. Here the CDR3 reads CASSEWREYGYTF. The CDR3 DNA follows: TGTGCCAGCAGTGAATGGAGGGAGTATGGCTACACCTTC.

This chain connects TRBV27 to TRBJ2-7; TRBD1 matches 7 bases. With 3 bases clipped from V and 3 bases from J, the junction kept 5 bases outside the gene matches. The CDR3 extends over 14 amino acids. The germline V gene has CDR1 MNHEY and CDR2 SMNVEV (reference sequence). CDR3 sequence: CASSLYTGVYEQYF. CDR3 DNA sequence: TGTGCCAGCAGTTTGTATACAGGGGTCTACGAGCAGTACTTC.

The CDR3 DNA reads as TGCGCCAGCAGCACTGGGACAGTCCAAGAGACCCAGTACTTC. Amino acids: CASSTGTVQETQYF. The chain uses TRBV5-1 and TRBJ2-5; 7 positions match TRBD1. Germline CDR1 and CDR2: SGHRS and YFSETQ. V trimming: 4 bases; J trimming: 1 base; junction bases outside the gene matches: 4. The CDR3 totals 14 residues.

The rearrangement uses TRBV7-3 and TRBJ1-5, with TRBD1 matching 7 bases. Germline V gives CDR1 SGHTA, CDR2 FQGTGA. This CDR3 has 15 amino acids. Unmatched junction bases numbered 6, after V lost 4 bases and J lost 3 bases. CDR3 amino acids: CASSSTGTANQPQHF. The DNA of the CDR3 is TGTGCCAGCAGCTCGACCGGGACAGCCAATCAGCCCCAGCATTTT.

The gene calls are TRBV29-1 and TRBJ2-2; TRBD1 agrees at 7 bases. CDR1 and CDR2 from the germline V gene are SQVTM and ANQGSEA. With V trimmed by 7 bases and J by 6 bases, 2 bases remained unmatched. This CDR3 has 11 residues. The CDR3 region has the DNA TGCAGCGCCGGACAGGCCGGGGAGCTGTTTTTT. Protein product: CSAGQAGELFF.

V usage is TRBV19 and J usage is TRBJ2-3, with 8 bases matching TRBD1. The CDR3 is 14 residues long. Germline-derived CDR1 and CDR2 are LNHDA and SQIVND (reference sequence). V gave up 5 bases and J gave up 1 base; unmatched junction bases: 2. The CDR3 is CASSPGQGTDTQYF. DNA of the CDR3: TGTGCCAGTAGTCCGGGACAGGGCACAGATACGCAGTATTTT.

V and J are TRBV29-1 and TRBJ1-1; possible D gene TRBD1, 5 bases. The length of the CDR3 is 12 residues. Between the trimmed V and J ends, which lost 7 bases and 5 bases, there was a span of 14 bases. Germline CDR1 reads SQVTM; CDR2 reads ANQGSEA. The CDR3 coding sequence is TGCAGCGGCAACTTCAGGGATACTGAAGCTTTCTTT. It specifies CSGNFRDTEAFF.

Here the CDR3 DNA reads TGTGCCAGCAGCCCCGACAGGCTGAAAAACATTCAGTACTTC. It is translated as CASSPDRLKNIQYF. This chain links TRBV7-2 with TRBJ2-4; D perhaps matches TRBD1 (6 bases). Deletions cut 5 bases from V and 4 bases from J, with 12 bases between. The CDR3 totals 14 residues. Germline CDR1 reads SGHTA; CDR2 reads FQGNSA.

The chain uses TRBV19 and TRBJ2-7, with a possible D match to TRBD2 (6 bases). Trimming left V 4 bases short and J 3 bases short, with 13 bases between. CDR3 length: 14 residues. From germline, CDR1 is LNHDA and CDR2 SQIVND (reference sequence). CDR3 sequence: CASSTGDFFYEQYF. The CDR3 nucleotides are TGTGCCAGTAGTACCGGGGACTTCTTCTACGAGCAGTACTTC.

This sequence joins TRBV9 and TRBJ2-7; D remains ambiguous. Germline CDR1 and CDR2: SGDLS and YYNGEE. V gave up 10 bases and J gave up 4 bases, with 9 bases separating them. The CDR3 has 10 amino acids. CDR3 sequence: CAAYRYEQYF. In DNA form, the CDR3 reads TGTGCCGCTTACCGGTACGAGCAGTACTTC.

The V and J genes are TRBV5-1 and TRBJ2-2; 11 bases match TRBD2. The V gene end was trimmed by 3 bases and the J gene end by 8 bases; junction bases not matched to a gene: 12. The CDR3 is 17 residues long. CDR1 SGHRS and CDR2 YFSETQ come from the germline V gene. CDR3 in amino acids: CASSSPTSGSYSGELFF. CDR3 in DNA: TGCGCCAGCAGCTCCCCTACTAGCGGGAGTTACTCTGGGGAGCTGTTTTTT.

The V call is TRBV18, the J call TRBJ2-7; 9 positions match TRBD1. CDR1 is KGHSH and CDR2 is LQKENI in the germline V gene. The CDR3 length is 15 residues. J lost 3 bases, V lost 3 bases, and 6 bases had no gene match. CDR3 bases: TGTGCCAGCTCACCGCGGACAGGGGCCAGCTACGAGCAGTACTTC. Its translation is CASSPRTGASYEQYF.

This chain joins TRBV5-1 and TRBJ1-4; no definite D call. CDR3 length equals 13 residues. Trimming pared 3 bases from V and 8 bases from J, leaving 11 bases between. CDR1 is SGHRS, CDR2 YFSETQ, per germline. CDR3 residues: CASSWASEEKLFF. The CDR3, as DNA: TGCGCCAGCAGCTGGGCGTCAGAAGAAAAACTGTTTTTT.

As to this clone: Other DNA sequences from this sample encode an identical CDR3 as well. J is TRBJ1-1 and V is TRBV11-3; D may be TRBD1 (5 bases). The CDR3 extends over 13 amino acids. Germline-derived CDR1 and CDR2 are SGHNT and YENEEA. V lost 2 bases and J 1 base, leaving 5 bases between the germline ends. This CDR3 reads CASSLRGNTEAFF. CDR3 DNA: TGTGCCAGCAGCTTAAGGGGGAACACTGAAGCTTTCTTT.

Here the CDR3 reads CASMGRDSYNEQFF. In DNA form, the CDR3 reads TGTGCCAGTATGGGGAGGGACTCCTACAATGAGCAGTTCTTC. V gene TRBV19 combines with J gene TRBJ2-1; 7 bases align to TRBD2. The germline gives CDR1 LNHDA, CDR2 SQIVND (reference sequence). The V and J ends lost 7 bases and 0 bases, in that order; junction bases with no gene match: 3. This CDR3 is built from 14 residues.